These 20 T cell receptor beta chains were all obtained from the same sample, sequenced in a study of cytomegalovirus exposure and HLA in healthy donors. The PCR contained 60 Vbeta and 13 Jbeta primers. Sequencing was performed with immunoSEQ multiplex PCR; in TCRdb, only in-frame clones are kept and a portion is missing. The table includes about 89,000 clones, 60% to 80% detected once. The sample was PBMCs. These receptors came from a woman younger than 45 in good health and CMV-seronegative.

V is TRBV28 and J is TRBJ2-1, with TRBD2 matching 8 bases. Trimming at V came to 4 bases and at J to 7 bases, leaving 9 bases not matched to a gene. The length of the CDR3 is 15 residues. The germline CDR1 and CDR2 sequences are MDHEN and SYDVKM. The CDR3 here is CASSYAGGRGNEQFF. The CDR3 nucleotides are TGTGCCAGCAGTTACGCGGGGGGCCGGGGGAATGAGCAGTTCTTC.

The chain joins TRBV2 to TRBJ2-7; tentatively, D is TRBD2 (5 bases). CDR3 size: 14 residues. Trimming cost V 5 bases and J 3 bases, with 14 bases left between them. Per germline, CDR1 SNHLY and CDR2 FYNNEI. The CDR3 DNA reads as TGTGCCAGCAGTCGGGATCTGACTGACTACGAGCAGTACTTC. Its protein product is CASSRDLTDYEQYF.

This clone has just a few counts. The CDR3 region has the DNA TGTGCCATCAGTCAGGGGGCTGGATCTGAAGCTTTCTTT. Translating gives CAISQGAGSEAFF. This chain uses TRBV10-3 with TRBJ1-1, with 8 nucleotides matching TRBD1. The CDR3 runs to 13 residues. V was pared by 5 bases and J by 6 bases, with 5 bases of the junction left unmatched. Germline V gene data show CDR1 as ENHRY and CDR2 as SYGVKD.

The chain couples TRBV7-2 to TRBJ2-2, with 7 bases lining up with TRBD2. CDR3 size: 17 residues. The junction had 17 bases not matched to a gene; V was cut back by 3 bases and J by 10 bases. Germline loops: CDR1 SGHTA, CDR2 FQGNSA. CDR3 in amino acids: CASSLPLQVGGRVELFF. CDR3 sequence (DNA): TGTGCCAGCAGCTTGCCTCTCCAGGTCGGGGGGAGAGTGGAGCTGTTTTTT. Full variable domain (outside the CDR3, taken from reference TRBV7-2 and TRBJ2-2): GAGVSQSPSNKVTEKGKDVELRCDPISGHTALYWYRQSLGQGLEFLIYFQGNSAPDKSGLPSDRFSAERTGGSVSTLTIQRTQQEDSAVYLCASSLPLQVGGRVELFFGEGSRLTVL.

The chain has TRBV9 and TRBJ1-2; no clear D. The CDR3 spans 14 residues. The V gene's germline CDR1 is SGDLS and CDR2 YYNGEE. The V end lost 3 bases, the J end lost 7 bases, and 16 bases lay between the germline ends. The CDR3 nucleotides read TGTGCCAGCAGCGCAAAAATGGAGGGAGGTGGCTACACCTTC. Translating it yields CASSAKMEGGGYTF.

The chain combines TRBV28 with TRBJ1-2; 10 nucleotides align to TRBD1. The J segment lost 2 bases and the V segment lost 3 bases, leaving 9 bases of the junction unmatched. Germline CDR1 and CDR2: MDHEN and SYDVKM. This CDR3 is 17 amino acids long. Written as DNA, the CDR3 is TGTGCCAGCAGTTTGTCCCGGACAGGGGGAAAGAACTATGGCTACACCTTC. This gives the protein CASSLSRTGGKNYGYTF.

The chain recombines TRBV5-1 with TRBJ1-6, with TRBD1 as a possible D gene (6 bases). The CDR3 contains 14 residues. Trimming took 0 bases from V and 7 from J, leaving 8 bases between them. Germline V CDR1 and CDR2: SGHRS, YFSETQ. CDR3 DNA sequence: TGCGCCAGCAGCTTGGGACAGGCCAATTCACCCCTCCACTTT. Its protein is CASSLGQANSPLHF.

The chain combines TRBV28 with TRBJ2-4; 11 bases are a match to TRBD1. This CDR3 contains 15 residues. CDR1 is MDHEN and CDR2 is SYDVKM in the germline V gene. J gave up 6 bases and V 3 bases, and 4 bases lay outside the gene matches. CDR3 region: CASSFIGQGANIQYF. The CDR3 bases are TGTGCCAGCAGTTTTATAGGACAGGGGGCAAACATTCAGTACTTC.

The J gene is TRBJ2-7, the V gene TRBV5-4; TRBD2 matches at 9 bases. From germline, CDR1 is SGHNT and CDR2 YYREEE (reference sequence). V lost 4 bases and J lost 6; bases outside the gene matches: 5. The CDR3 loop spans 13 amino acids. CDR3 in DNA: TGTGCCAGCAGCCCAGCGGGAGGACCCGAGCAGTACTTC. It is translated as CASSPAGGPEQYF.

CDR3 nucleotide sequence: TGTGCCAGCAGACCTACACAGGGTATGCCCTACGAGCAGTACTTC. Translating gives CASRPTQGMPYEQYF. The rearrangement links TRBV6-5 to TRBJ2-7; D may be TRBD1 (6 bases). In germline, CDR1 is MNHEY, CDR2 SVGAGI. Trimming pared 6 bases from V and 2 bases from J, leaving 17 bases between. This CDR3 is built from 15 residues.

The CDR3 sequence is CASSPTGGSGANVLTF. In nucleotides, the CDR3 is TGTGCCAGCTCTCCTACAGGGGGCTCTGGGGCCAACGTCCTGACTTTC. This chain links TRBV18 with TRBJ2-6; 8 nucleotides agree with TRBD1. This CDR3 region has 16 residues. Per germline, CDR1 KGHSH and CDR2 LQKENI. Unmatched junction bases numbered 4, after V lost 6 bases and J lost 0 bases.

This rearrangement joins TRBV5-1 to TRBJ1-1; D unclear. Germline CDR1 reads SGHRS; CDR2 reads YFSETQ. CDR3 length equals 15 residues. V shed 1 base and J shed 3 bases, with 13 bases lying between them. The CDR3 nucleotides read TGCGCCAGCAGCTTGTACTTACGGAGGGACACTGAAGCTTTCTTT. This codes for CASSLYLRRDTEAFF.

This clone has just a few counts. The chain recombines TRBV4-1 with TRBJ2-5; possibly TRBD1 for D (6 bases). CDR1 is MGHRA, CDR2 YSYEKL, per germline. The CDR3 loop spans 17 amino acids. V was clipped by 2 bases and J by 1 base, with 17 bases between them. The CDR3 loop reads CASSQSPGQYLQETQYF. The CDR3 nucleotides read TGCGCCAGCAGCCAAAGTCCCGGACAGTACCTCCAAGAGACCCAGTACTTC.

The chain couples TRBV4-1 to TRBJ2-5, with 13 nucleotides matching TRBD2. The CDR3 runs 18 residues. V lost 0 bases to trimming and J lost 5 bases; unmatched junction nucleotides: 9. In germline, CDR1 is MGHRA, CDR2 YSYEKL. The CDR3 spells CASSQDLTSGGVRETQYF. The CDR3 nucleotides read TGCGCCAGCAGCCAAGATCTTACTAGCGGGGGGGTACGGGAGACCCAGTACTTC.

This rearrangement joins TRBV2 to TRBJ2-1; TRBD2 agrees at 13 bases. The length of the CDR3 is 19 residues. Trimming at V came to 5 bases and at J to 2 bases, leaving 12 bases not matched to a gene. In germline, CDR1 is SNHLY, CDR2 FYNNEI. CDR3 region: CASSRPTSGGARAYNEQFF. CDR3 coding DNA: TGTGCCAGCAGTCGCCCTACTAGCGGGGGGGCAAGGGCCTACAATGAGCAGTTCTTC.

V usage is TRBV5-8 and J usage is TRBJ2-2; 7 bases align to TRBD2. The V segment lost 4 bases and the J segment 6 bases; nucleotides outside the gene matches: 12. Per the germline V gene, CDR1 is SGHTS and CDR2 is YDEGEE. This CDR3 spans 16 amino acids. The CDR3 region is CASSPPMGGESGELFF. The CDR3, as DNA: TGTGCCAGCAGCCCTCCTATGGGGGGGGAGTCCGGGGAGCTGTTTTTT.

This clone has just a few counts. The chain is built from TRBV27 and TRBJ2-1, with D tentatively TRBD2 (6 bases). The germline gives CDR1 MNHEY, CDR2 SMNVEV (reference sequence). The CDR3 runs to 14 residues. Deletions cut 5 bases from V and 6 bases from J, with 14 bases between. CDR3 coding DNA: TGTGCCAGCAGTACCCGGGACTTTCCCAATGAGCAGTTCTTC. Its translation is CASSTRDFPNEQFF.

This clone has only one observation. V usage is TRBV5-1 and J usage is TRBJ2-2; 11 nucleotides line up with TRBD2. CDR1 and CDR2 from the germline V gene are SGHRS and YFSETQ. This CDR3 contains 18 residues. The ends lost 0 bases at V and 4 bases at J; junction bases unmatched: 8. The CDR3 is CASSLARTSGPPTGELFF. The CDR3 nucleotides are TGCGCCAGCAGCTTGGCCAGGACTAGCGGGCCCCCCACCGGGGAGCTGTTTTTT.

This clone was picked up a small number of times. The same CDR3 arises from other DNA sequences in this sample as well. The V call is TRBV6-1, the J call TRBJ2-7; D not resolved. This CDR3 comprises 13 residues. Per germline, CDR1 MNHNS and CDR2 SASEGT. Trimming pared 3 bases from V and 2 bases from J, leaving 8 bases between. CDR3 sequence: CASSESGTYEQYF. The CDR3 DNA reads as TGTGCCAGCAGTGAGTCAGGTACCTACGAGCAGTACTTC.

The chain is built from TRBV4-1 and TRBJ1-2, with D possibly matching TRBD1 (6 bases). The CDR3 totals 17 residues. Trimming stripped 2 bases from V and 5 bases from J, with 21 bases between. CDR1 MGHRA and CDR2 YSYEKL come from the germline V gene. Here the CDR3 reads CASSQPRDTIKEYGYTF. CDR3 DNA sequence: TGCGCCAGCAGCCAACCCCGGGACACCATAAAAGAGTATGGCTACACCTTC.